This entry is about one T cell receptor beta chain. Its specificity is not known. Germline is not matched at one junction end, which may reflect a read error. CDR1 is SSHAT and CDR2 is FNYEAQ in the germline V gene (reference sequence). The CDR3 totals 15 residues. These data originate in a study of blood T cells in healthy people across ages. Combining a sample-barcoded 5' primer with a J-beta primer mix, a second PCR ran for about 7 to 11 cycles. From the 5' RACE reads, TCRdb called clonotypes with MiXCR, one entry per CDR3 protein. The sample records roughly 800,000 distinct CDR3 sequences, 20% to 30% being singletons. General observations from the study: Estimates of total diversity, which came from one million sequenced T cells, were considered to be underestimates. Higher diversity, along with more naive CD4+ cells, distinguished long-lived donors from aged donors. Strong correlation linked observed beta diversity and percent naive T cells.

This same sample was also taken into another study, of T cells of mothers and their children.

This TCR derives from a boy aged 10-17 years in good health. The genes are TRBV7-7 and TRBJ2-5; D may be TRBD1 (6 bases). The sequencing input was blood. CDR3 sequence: CASSYPGHPQETQYF. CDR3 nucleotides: TGTGCTAGCAGCTACCCGGGACACCCACAAGAGACCCAGTACTTC.